The 9 T cell receptor beta chains reported below all come from one sample, sequenced in a study of memory CD4+ T cells and cytomegalovirus serostatus. The sort gate was single viable CD3+CD4+CD8-CD45RO+ cells for memory CD4+ T cells. Profiled with immunoSEQ multiplex PCR; TCRdb holds only in-frame clones, not every one. The sample has 45,000 to 65,000 clones, 78% seen once. Sequencing used memory CD4+ T cells from blood. Receptor source: an adult in good health and CMV-seronegative.

V and J are TRBV5-1 and TRBJ1-5; 8 nucleotides line up with TRBD1. Trimming cost V 4 bases and J 5 bases; bases outside gene matches: 8. CDR1 is SGHRS, CDR2 YFSETQ, per germline. The CDR3 contains 15 residues. CDR3 amino acids: CASSMQGATDQPQHF. CDR3 nucleotide sequence: TGCGCCAGCAGCATGCAGGGGGCGACGGATCAGCCCCAGCATTTT.

This chain links TRBV6-6 with TRBJ2-7, with 8 bases that match TRBD1. V lost 6 bases and J lost 6; bases outside the gene matches: 10. Germline V gene data show CDR1 as MNHNY and CDR2 as SVGAGI (reference sequence). The CDR3 is 14 amino acids. The CDR3 sequence is CASRPPGQDVEQYF. The CDR3 region has the DNA TGTGCCAGCAGACCCCCGGGACAGGACGTCGAGCAGTACTTC.

The genes are TRBV28 and TRBJ1-2, with D possibly TRBD1 on 6 matching bases. The V and J ends lost 5 bases and 1 base respectively, with 17 bases between them. CDR3 length: 16 amino acids. CDR1 is MDHEN, CDR2 SYDVKM, per germline. The CDR3 DNA sequence: TGTGCCAGCAGTCCCCCTCGGACAGTCCGTAACTATGGCTACACCTTC. The encoded protein is CASSPPRTVRNYGYTF.

CDR3 DNA sequence: TGTGCCAGCAGCCGAAGACAGGGGACCCTGCCCGAGCAGTACTTC. This encodes CASSRRQGTLPEQYF. The rearrangement links TRBV28 to TRBJ2-7; 8 positions agree with TRBD1. The ends lost 6 bases at V and 6 bases at J; junction bases unmatched: 13. This CDR3 has 15 amino acids. The germline gives CDR1 MDHEN, CDR2 SYDVKM.

As concerns this clone: At one boundary the junction diverges from the germline segment, which might be a read error. The chain has TRBV29-1 and TRBJ1-5; 12 positions match TRBD1. Germline CDR1 reads SQVTM; CDR2 reads ANQGSEA. The CDR3 sequence is 15 residues long. The CDR3 sequence: CSAQHGTGGNQPQHF. CDR3 DNA sequence: TGCAGCGCTCAACACGGGACAGGGGGCAACCAGCCCCAGCATTTT.

The chain couples TRBV7-8 to TRBJ1-2; the D gene is possibly TRBD1 (5 bases). This CDR3 region has 15 residues. V dropped 5 bases and J dropped 0 bases, with 13 bases sitting between them. CDR1 is SGHVS, CDR2 FQNEAQ, per germline. CDR3 DNA sequence: TGTGCCAGCAGCAAACGGGACGGAGCTAACTATGGCTACACCTTC. Translating it yields CASSKRDGANYGYTF.

The CDR3 nucleotides are TGCGCCAGCAGCCAAGATCCAGGGGTACTGGAGACCCAGTACTTC. Translated, it gives CASSQDPGVLETQYF. The chain joins TRBV4-1 to TRBJ2-5, with a tentative D call TRBD1 (6 bases). Germline V gives CDR1 MGHRA, CDR2 YSYEKL. This CDR3 contains 15 residues. With 0 bases removed from V and 5 bases from J, the gap between germline ends came to 13 bases.

The chain is built from TRBV5-3 and TRBJ1-4, with a weak D call TRBD1 (6 bases). TRBV5-3 is reported as an ORF; its role is uncertain. Trimming took off 4 bases at V and 4 bases at J, with 17 bases between the two ends. This CDR3 has 16 residues. The CDR3 region has the DNA TGTGCCAGAAGCCCAAGCAGGGGCCGGGGTAATGAAAAACTGTTTTTT. The encoded protein is CARSPSRGRGNEKLFF.

This clone was seen more than once but under ten times. This chain uses TRBV19 with TRBJ2-7, with TRBD1 matching over 9 bases. Germline V gene sequence: CDR1 LNHDA, CDR2 SQIVND (reference sequence). The CDR3 runs 15 residues. J was trimmed by 3 bases and V by 5 bases; bases with no gene match: 8. In nucleotides, the CDR3 is TGTGCCAGTAGTCCATCCGGGACAGGGAGCTACGAGCAGTACTTC. It translates to CASSPSGTGSYEQYF.